Below are 20 T cell receptor beta chains sequenced from a single sample in a study of T cell clonotyping in hematopoietic cell transplantation. The method was immunoSEQ multiplex PCR; TCRdb's version includes in-frame clones alone and lacks a portion of them. The sample includes some 4,000 clones, 79% of them seen just once. The input for sequencing was peripheral blood mononuclear cells, taken at the time of graft-versus-host disease after allogeneic stem cell transplant. These receptors were collected from a female patient aged 45-60 years who had an allogeneic stem cell transplant from an unrelated donor, so the T cells may come from the graft donor. Some clones in this sample may be carry-over from other donors' samples.

The gene calls are TRBV19 and TRBJ1-2; 8 nucleotides align to TRBD1. V shed 0 bases, J shed 0 bases, and the junction held 6 bases outside the gene matches. This CDR3 contains 17 residues. CDR1 and CDR2 from the germline V gene are LNHDA and SQIVND (reference sequence). Written as DNA, the CDR3 is TGTGCCAGTAGTATAGATGGACAGGGCGTCGCTAACTATGGCTACACCTTC. It yields the protein CASSIDGQGVANYGYTF.

The chain employs TRBV5-5 and TRBJ2-7, with D maybe TRBD1 (5 bases). The V gene lost 1 base and the J gene lost 8 bases, with 13 bases spanning the gap. The CDR3 totals 13 residues. Germline V gene lookup returns CDR1 SGHKS and CDR2 YYEKEE (reference sequence). CDR3 region: CASSLPGKEQQYF. The CDR3 nucleotides are TGTGCCAGCAGCTTGCCAGGGAAAGAGCAGCAGTACTTC.

V and J are TRBV6-4 and TRBJ2-5; the D gene is possibly TRBD2 (6 bases). CDR3 length: 13 residues. Trimming removed 8 bases from V and 3 bases from J, with 13 bases in between. Germline loops: CDR1 MRHNA, CDR2 SNTAGT. This CDR3 reads CASARGAEETQYF. DNA of the CDR3: TGTGCCAGCGCCCGCGGGGCCGAAGAGACCCAGTACTTC.

The chain links TRBV7-6 to TRBJ2-2; 8 bases are shared with TRBD1. The CDR3 is made up of 15 amino acids. V trimming: 5 bases; J trimming: 7 bases; junction bases outside the gene matches: 9. Per the germline V gene, CDR1 is SGHVS and CDR2 is FNYEAQ. The chain's CDR3 is CASSPTTGAVGELFF. Written as DNA, the CDR3 is TGTGCCAGCAGCCCCACGACAGGGGCGGTCGGGGAGCTGTTTTTT.

This rearrangement joins TRBV14 to TRBJ2-5; D is possibly TRBD1 (5 bases). Germline values: CDR1 SGHDN, CDR2 FVKESK. The length of the CDR3 is 14 residues. V lost 5 bases and J lost 3, with 13 bases in between. CDR3 DNA: TGTGCCAGCAGCACAAGGGCAGGGAAAGAGACCCAGTACTTC. Amino acids: CASSTRAGKETQYF.

This chain joins TRBV11-1 and TRBJ1-1; D is unresolved. V was pared by 5 bases and J by 0 bases, with 13 bases between. CDR1 and CDR2 (germline): SGHAT, FQDESV (reference sequence). The CDR3 loop spans 15 amino acids. The CDR3 nucleotides read TGTGCCAGCAGCCGTTCTGGGCTCATGAACACTGAAGCTTTCTTT. The encoded protein is CASSRSGLMNTEAFF. Full variable domain (remainder filled in from reference TRBV11-1 and TRBJ1-1): EAEVAQSPRYKITEKSQAVAFWCDPISGHATLYWYRQILGQGPELLVQFQDESVVDDSQLPKDRFSAERLKGVDSTLKIQPAELGDSAMYLCASSRSGLMNTEAFFGQGTRLTVV.

This sequence joins TRBV28 and TRBJ1-2, with D hard to call. The CDR3 contains 12 residues. The V end was cut by 4 bases, the J end by 2 bases, with 5 bases between. Per the germline V gene, CDR1 is MDHEN and CDR2 is SYDVKM. The CDR3 is CASSSGNYGYTF. The CDR3 DNA follows: TGTGCCAGCAGTTCGGGGAACTATGGCTACACCTTC.

The V gene is TRBV4-1, the J gene TRBJ1-1; D is unclear. This CDR3 comprises 10 residues. CDR1 and CDR2 from the germline V gene are MGHRA and YSYEKL. The V gene lost 6 bases and the J gene lost 5 bases, with 4 bases spanning the gap. The CDR3, as DNA: TGCGCCAGCAGTGGGACTGAAGCTTTCTTT. Its protein product is CASSGTEAFF.

This chain links TRBV5-1 with TRBJ2-7, with 7 bases matching TRBD1. CDR1 and CDR2 (germline): SGHRS, YFSETQ. The CDR3 has 14 amino acids. The J segment lost 7 bases and the V segment lost 0 bases, leaving 7 bases of the junction unmatched. The CDR3 sequence is CASSLGTGAWEQYF. The CDR3 coding sequence is TGCGCCAGCAGCTTGGGAACAGGGGCGTGGGAGCAGTACTTC.

This chain links TRBV11-2 with TRBJ2-2; 7 bases align to TRBD2. From germline, CDR1 is SGHAT and CDR2 FQNNGV. The CDR3 loop spans 16 amino acids. Trimming took 6 bases from V and 0 from J; bases not matched to a gene: 7. The CDR3, as DNA: TGTGCCAGCAGTCGAAGACGGGGGGCGAACACCGGGGAGCTGTTTTTT. As protein: CASSRRRGANTGELFF.

This clone ranks as large. The chain's CDR3 is CASSALGYEQYF. In nucleotides, the CDR3 is TGTGCCAGCAGTGCATTAGGGTACGAGCAGTACTTC. The chain employs TRBV2 and TRBJ2-7; D not certain. Germline V gene lookup returns CDR1 SNHLY and CDR2 FYNNEI. This CDR3 region has 12 residues. V lost 4 bases to trimming and J lost 4 bases, with 8 bases between them.

The chain has TRBV5-1 and TRBJ2-5, with 10 bases matching TRBD2. V lost 4 bases and J lost 3; bases outside the gene matches: 3. Germline-derived CDR1 and CDR2 are SGHRS and YFSETQ. The CDR3 has 14 residues. CDR3 in amino acids: CASSDTSGEETQYF. For the CDR3, the DNA is TGCGCCAGCAGCGACACTAGCGGGGAAGAGACCCAGTACTTC. Together with reference TRBV5-1 and TRBJ2-5, the CDR3 gives the full variable domain: KAGVTQTPRYLIKTRGQQVTLSCSPISGHRSVSWYQQTPGQGLQFLFEYFSETQRNKGNFPGRFSGRQFSNSRSEMNVSTLELGDSALYLCASSDTSGEETQYFGPGTRLLVL.

The chain links TRBV2 to TRBJ2-1; tentative D call: TRBD1 (6 bases). V gave up 1 base and J gave up 0 bases, with 7 bases separating them. There are 15 residues in the CDR3. Germline CDR1 and CDR2: SNHLY and FYNNEI. The CDR3: CASSEGTASYNEQFF. CDR3 in DNA: TGTGCCAGCAGTGAAGGGACAGCCTCCTACAATGAGCAGTTCTTC.

This clone has just one count. CDR3 protein: CASSSTGAYGYTF. In DNA form, the CDR3 reads TGTGCCAGCAGCTCGACAGGCGCCTATGGCTACACCTTC. The V gene is TRBV7-2, the J gene TRBJ1-2; weak D call: TRBD1 (6 bases). Germline loops: CDR1 SGHTA, CDR2 FQGNSA. V lost 4 bases to trimming and J lost 4 bases, with 10 bases between them. The CDR3 sequence is 13 residues long.

The genes are TRBV6-6 and TRBJ2-7; TRBD2 might be the D (5 bases). CDR1 MNHNY and CDR2 SVGAGI come from the germline V gene (reference sequence). The V and J ends lost 6 bases and 5 bases respectively, with 14 bases between them. CDR3 length equals 13 residues. CDR3 amino acids: CASRGSGRDEQYF. The CDR3, as DNA: TGTGCCAGCAGGGGGAGTGGACGTGACGAGCAGTACTTC.

The J gene is TRBJ2-7, the V gene TRBV28, with 7 bases lining up with TRBD1. V shed 1 base and J 4 bases; nucleotides not matched to a gene: 7. Looked up from germline, CDR1 is MDHEN and CDR2 is SYDVKM. This CDR3 is 15 amino acids long. The CDR3 spells CASSLLGGAQYEQYF. DNA for the CDR3: TGTGCCAGCAGTTTATTAGGGGGCGCTCAGTACGAGCAGTACTTC.

V is TRBV6-6 and J is TRBJ1-1; D may be TRBD1 (5 bases). CDR1 MNHNY and CDR2 SVGAGI come from the germline V gene (reference sequence). This CDR3 is built from 12 residues. V was trimmed by 4 bases and J by 8 bases, leaving 11 bases between them. CDR3 DNA sequence: TGTGCCAGCAGTTTGATGTCAGGGGAAGCTTTCTTT. Protein product: CASSLMSGEAFF.

The chain joins TRBV4-3 to TRBJ1-2; D is unresolved. The CDR3 runs to 15 residues. Germline CDR1 reads LGHNA; CDR2 reads YSLEER. V lost 1 base to trimming and J lost 5 bases, with 14 bases between them. The CDR3 loop reads CASSQVIGLIYGYTF. CDR3 in DNA: TGCGCCAGCAGCCAAGTGATCGGCCTTATTTATGGCTACACCTTC.

In this sample, this clone turned up a few times. The chain carries TRBV5-1 and TRBJ1-1; 7 nucleotides agree with TRBD1. The CDR3 sequence is 14 residues long. Germline V gene data show CDR1 as SGHRS and CDR2 as YFSETQ. V trimming: 6 bases; J trimming: 0 bases; junction bases outside the gene matches: 5. Written as DNA, the CDR3 is TGCGCCAGCACTCCACAGGGGATGAACACTGAAGCTTTCTTT. Encoded protein: CASTPQGMNTEAFF.

The chain uses TRBV7-2 and TRBJ2-3, with 8 bases that match TRBD2. Germline assignment: CDR1 SGHTA and CDR2 FQGNSA. With V trimmed by 11 bases and J by 2 bases, 9 bases remained unmatched. The CDR3 is 14 amino acids. CDR3 sequence reads: CASRGGVHTDTQYF. CDR3 bases: TGTGCCTCCCGGGGGGGGGTCCACACAGATACGCAGTATTTT.